The following is a T cell receptor (beta chain) sequence with its context. This sample is drawn from a study of cytomegalovirus exposure and HLA in healthy donors. PCR used 60 Vbeta primers and 13 Jbeta primers. Profiling relied on immunoSEQ multiplex PCR, and the TCRdb table lists in-frame clones only, not all of them. The sample consists of hundreds of thousands of clones, about 80% of them appearing once. This CDR3 has 15 residues. Germline V gene lookup returns CDR1 SEHNR and CDR2 FQNEAQ (reference sequence). Trimming stripped 2 bases from V and 1 base from J, with 12 bases between. The TCR sequence derives from a male donor in good health and CMV-seronegative. The chain recombines TRBV7-9 with TRBJ2-7; D not certain. Sequences were obtained from PBMCs. Here the CDR3 DNA reads TGTGCCAGCAGCTTACCCATAGACACATCCTACGAGCAGTACTTC. It yields the protein CASSLPIDTSYEQYF. Together with reference TRBV7-9 and TRBJ2-7, the CDR3 gives the full variable domain: DTGVSQNPRHKITKRGQNVTFRCDPISEHNRLYWYRQTLGQGPEFLTYFQNEAQLEKSRLLSDRFSAERPKGSFSTLEIQRTEQGDSAMYLCASSLPIDTSYEQYFGPGTRLTVT.